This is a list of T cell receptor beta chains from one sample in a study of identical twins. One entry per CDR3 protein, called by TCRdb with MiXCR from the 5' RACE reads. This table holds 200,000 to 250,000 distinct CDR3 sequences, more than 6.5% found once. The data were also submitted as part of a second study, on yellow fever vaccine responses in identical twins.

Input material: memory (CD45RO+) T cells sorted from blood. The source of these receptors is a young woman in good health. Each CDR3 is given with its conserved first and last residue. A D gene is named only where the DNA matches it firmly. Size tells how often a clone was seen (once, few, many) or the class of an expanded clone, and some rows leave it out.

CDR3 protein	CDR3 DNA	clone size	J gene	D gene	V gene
CASSQAAGLAGYYEQYF	TGCGCCAGCAGCCAAGCAGCGGGACTAGCGGGATACTACGAGCAGTACTTC	few	TRBJ2-7	TRBD2	TRBV4-3
CASSFSGGAHNEQFF	TGTGCCAGCAGCTTTAGCGGGGGGGCTCACAATGAGCAGTTCTTC	many	TRBJ2-1	TRBD2	TRBV7-3
CASQELAGKETQYF	TGTGCCAGCCAGGAGCTAGCGGGGAAAGAGACCCAGTACTTC	many	TRBJ2-5	TRBD2	TRBV11-2
CASSWERRELFF	TGTGCCAGCAGCTGGGAGCGGCGGGAGCTGTTTTTT	few	TRBJ2-2	-	TRBV3-1
CAIMKGQGAYEQYF	TGTGCCATCATGAAGGGACAGGGGGCCTACGAGCAGTACTTC	few	TRBJ2-7	TRBD1	TRBV10-3
CSARGHGTYEQYF	TGCAGTGCCCGGGGACACGGAACCTACGAGCAGTACTTC	few	TRBJ2-7	-	TRBV20-1
CASSQAGQETNEQFF	TGTGCCAGCAGCCAAGCAGGACAGGAGACCAATGAGCAGTTCTTC	few	TRBJ2-1	TRBD1	TRBV4-2
CASKAGQTYEQYF	TGTGCCAGCAAGGCGGGACAAACCTACGAGCAGTACTTC	-	TRBJ2-7	-	TRBV2
CASSDFTGVGTGANVLTF	TGTGCCAGCAGTGACTTTACTGGGGTAGGGACTGGGGCCAACGTCCTGACTTTC	-	TRBJ2-6	-	TRBV25-1
CASTVGGSTEQYF	TGTGCCAGCACCGTGGGGGGGTCCACCGAGCAGTACTTC	-	TRBJ2-7	TRBD2	TRBV7-9
CASSYSGVVGGVF	TGTGCCAGCAGTTACTCCGGTGTAGTTGGTGGCGTCTTC	many	TRBJ2-1	-	TRBV6-2/TRBV6-3
CATSDRLTEPRDNSYEQYF	TGTGCCACCAGTGACCGACTGACCGAACCCCGGGACAACTCCTACGAGCAGTACTTC	-	TRBJ2-7	-	TRBV24-1
CSVELAVSKIEQFF	TGCAGCGTTGAGCTAGCCGTAAGCAAGATTGAGCAGTTCTTC	many	TRBJ2-1	-	TRBV29-1
CASSPGTSRGGYTF	TGTGCCAGCAGCCCAGGGACCTCCAGAGGAGGCTACACCTTC	many	TRBJ1-2	-	TRBV3-1
CCAQRTGTSGSVKTQYF	TGCTGTGCTCAAAGGACCGGGACTAGCGGGAGTGTAAAGACCCAGTACTTC	-	TRBJ2-5	TRBD2	TRBV20-1
CSARTGGFYEQYF	TGCAGTGCCAGGACAGGGGGATTCTACGAGCAGTACTTC	many	TRBJ2-7	TRBD1	TRBV20-1
CASSLGLPSEQYF	TGTGCCAGCAGTTTAGGGCTACCATCCGAGCAGTACTTC	many	TRBJ2-7	-	TRBV12-3/TRBV12-4
CASSKYGRASNEQFF	TGTGCCAGCAGCAAATACGGGAGGGCCTCCAATGAGCAGTTCTTC	many	TRBJ2-1	-	TRBV21-1